This is a list of T cell receptor beta chains from one sample in a study of cytomegalovirus exposure and HLA in healthy donors. Method: immunoSEQ multiplex PCR; TCRdb's copy keeps in-frame clones and lacks some. The profile shows around 180,000 clones, approximately 80% of them singletons. The source material was PBMCs. The receptors come from a man aged 18 to 29 in good health and CMV-seropositive. The CDR3 runs from the conserved cysteine through the conserved F or W. A D gene is named only where the DNA matches it firmly. Clone size, where shown, is once, few, many, or a class for clones that have expanded.

length: 14; V: TRBV1; J: TRBJ1-2; D: .; size: .; DNA: TGCACCAGCAGCCAAGGGACAGGGGCGGGAGGCTACACCTTC; CDR3: CTSSQGTGAGGYTF
length: 13; V: TRBV2; J: TRBJ1-1; D: .; size: .; DNA: TGTGCCAGCAGTGTTATGAGGGACACTGAAGCTTTCTTT; CDR3: CASSVMRDTEAFF
length: 13; V: TRBV30; J: TRBJ1-5; D: .; size: many; DNA: TGTGCCTGGAGTTCAGGATCGAATCAGCCCCAGCATTTT; CDR3: CAWSSGSNQPQHF
length: 15; V: TRBV9; J: TRBJ1-1; D: .; size: once; DNA: TGTGCCAGCAGCGTCCTCCCGGATGGGCAGGCTGAAGCTTTCTTT; CDR3: CASSVLPDGQAEAFF
length: 19; V: TRBV9; J: TRBJ2-1; D: TRBD2; size: .; DNA: TGTGCCAGCAGCCCGAGACCGACTAGCGGGAGGTCCCCCTACAATGAGCAGTTCTTC; CDR3: CASSPRPTSGRSPYNEQFF
length: 16; V: TRBV5-4; J: TRBJ1-2; D: TRBD1; size: .; DNA: TGTGCCAGCAGCTCGGGACAGGGGACCAATTACTATGGCTACACCTTC; CDR3: CASSSGQGTNYYGYTF
length: 14; V: TRBV7-9; J: TRBJ2-5; D: .; size: .; DNA: TGTGCCAGCAGCTTTATCGGACTACAAGAGACCCAGTACTTC; CDR3: CASSFIGLQETQYF
length: 16; V: TRBV4-3; J: TRBJ2-1; D: TRBD2; size: .; DNA: TGCGCCAGCAGCCCTCAGACTAGCGGGAGTGGCAATGAGCAGTTCTTC; CDR3: CASSPQTSGSGNEQFF
length: 15; V: TRBV6-4; J: TRBJ1-2; D: .; size: .; DNA: TGTGCCAGCAGCGACAAGGGGGAGCTTAACTATGGCTACACCTTC; CDR3: CASSDKGELNYGYTF
length: 15; V: TRBV4-1; J: TRBJ1-2; D: TRBD1; size: .; DNA: TGCGCCAGCAGCCAGGAAGGGACAGTGAGGTATGGCTACACCTTC; CDR3: CASSQEGTVRYGYTF
length: 15; V: TRBV7-3; J: TRBJ2-7; D: TRBD2; size: .; DNA: TGTGCCAGCATCCCTCCGGCGGGAGGCAGGTACGAGCAGTACTTC; CDR3: CASIPPAGGRYEQYF
length: 14; V: TRBV28; J: TRBJ2-7; D: TRBD1; size: .; DNA: TGTGCCAGCAGTCCTTATAGGACAGGGGATAAGCAGTACTTC; CDR3: CASSPYRTGDKQYF
length: 17; V: TRBV11-2; J: TRBJ2-5; D: TRBD2; size: .; DNA: TGTGCCAGCAGCTTAGATAGCGGGAGCACCATCCAAGAGACCCAGTACTTC; CDR3: CASSLDSGSTIQETQYF
length: 14; V: TRBV6-5; J: TRBJ2-2; D: .; size: .; DNA: TGTGCCAGCATTCCGATCCGTGGCATCGGGGAGCTGTTTTTT; CDR3: CASIPIRGIGELFF
length: 13; V: TRBV11-1; J: TRBJ2-7; D: TRBD1; size: .; DNA: TGTGCCAGCAGCAACAGGGGCGGCTACGAGCAGTACTTC; CDR3: CASSNRGGYEQYF
length: 15; V: TRBV5-6; J: TRBJ2-7; D: TRBD2; size: .; DNA: TGTGCCAGCAGCTTGGGGACTAGCGGGACCTACGAGCAGTACTTC; CDR3: CASSLGTSGTYEQYF
length: 15; V: TRBV4-1; J: TRBJ1-1; D: .; size: .; DNA: TGCGCCAGCAGCCAGTGGGAGGAGCCGAACACTGAAGCTTTCTTT; CDR3: CASSQWEEPNTEAFF
length: 16; V: TRBV7-9; J: TRBJ2-7; D: TRBD2; size: .; DNA: TGTGCCAGCAGCTTGAAGGGGACTAGCGGGAGTGAAGAGCAGTACTTC; CDR3: CASSLKGTSGSEEQYF
length: 16; V: TRBV5-5; J: TRBJ1-5; D: .; size: .; DNA: TGTGCCAGCAGCTCCGGGCAGGGGCTGGGGAATCAGCCCCAGCATTTT; CDR3: CASSSGQGLGNQPQHF
length: 18; V: TRBV5-4; J: TRBJ2-6; D: TRBD1; size: once; DNA: TGTGCCAGCAGCCAATACCCGGGACAGATCTCTGGGGCCAACGTCCTGACTTTC; CDR3: CASSQYPGQISGANVLTF
length: 13; V: TRBV2; J: TRBJ1-1; D: TRBD1; size: .; DNA: TGTGCCAGCAGGCGGACAGGGAACACTGAAGCTTTCTTT; CDR3: CASRRTGNTEAFF
length: 17; V: TRBV25-1; J: TRBJ2-1; D: TRBD2; size: few; DNA: TGTGCCAGCGGAGCCGGGACTAGCGGGAGGCAGGGGGATGAGCAGTTCTTC; CDR3: CASGAGTSGRQGDEQFF
length: 12; V: TRBV5-8; J: TRBJ1-2; D: .; size: .; DNA: TGTGCCAGCAGCTTCAGGGGCTATGGCTACACCTTC; CDR3: CASSFRGYGYTF
length: 13; V: TRBV5-1; J: TRBJ1-1; D: .; size: .; DNA: TGCGCCAGCAGCTTAGGGGCAACCACTGAAGCTTTCTTT; CDR3: CASSLGATTEAFF
length: 14; V: TRBV27; J: TRBJ2-7; D: TRBD1; size: .; DNA: TGTGCCAGCAGCCGGACAGGCGGACCCTACGAGCAGTACTTC; CDR3: CASSRTGGPYEQYF
length: 12; V: TRBV5-4; J: TRBJ2-7; D: .; size: .; DNA: TGTGCCAGCAGCGGGGGGGCACGGGAGCAGTACTTC; CDR3: CASSGGAREQYF
length: 15; V: TRBV11-2; J: TRBJ2-5; D: TRBD2; size: .; DNA: TGTGCCAGCAGCTTAGATCCGGGAGGTTCGGAGACCCAGTACTTC; CDR3: CASSLDPGGSETQYF
length: 18; V: TRBV18; J: TRBJ2-7; D: TRBD1; size: few; DNA: TGTGCCAGTTCGAGCGGGCCCGGGACAGGGCTTAGCTCCTACGAGCAGTACTTC; CDR3: CASSSGPGTGLSSYEQYF
length: 14; V: TRBV6-5; J: TRBJ2-7; D: TRBD1; size: .; DNA: TGTGCCAGCAGTGACCGGGACAGCTTCTACGAGCAGTACTTC; CDR3: CASSDRDSFYEQYF
length: 14; V: TRBV7-2; J: TRBJ2-7; D: .; size: .; DNA: TGTGCCAGCAGCTTAGTTCAATTTGGGGGGGAGCAGTACTTC; CDR3: CASSLVQFGGEQYF
length: 15; V: TRBV27; J: TRBJ1-1; D: TRBD1; size: .; DNA: TGTGCCAGCAGTCCGGGACAGGGAGCACTCGCTGAAGCTTTCTTT; CDR3: CASSPGQGALAEAFF
length: 15; V: TRBV18; J: TRBJ2-3; D: .; size: .; DNA: TGTGCCAGCTCACTGTACACGGAACTACACGATACGCAGTATTTT; CDR3: CASSLYTELHDTQYF
length: 15; V: TRBV5-6; J: TRBJ2-7; D: TRBD1; size: .; DNA: TGTGCCAGCAGCTTAGGCGGGACAGGGGGGTACGAGCAGTACTTC; CDR3: CASSLGGTGGYEQYF
length: 15; V: TRBV5-1; J: TRBJ1-1; D: TRBD1; size: .; DNA: TGCGCCAGCAGCTTGGAGCCGGGACAGGGGACTGAAGCTTTCTTT; CDR3: CASSLEPGQGTEAFF
length: 12; V: TRBV5-1; J: TRBJ1-2; D: TRBD1; size: .; DNA: TGCGCCAGCAGCTTGGGGGACAGTGGCTACACCTTC; CDR3: CASSLGDSGYTF
length: 12; V: TRBV6-4; J: TRBJ2-2; D: .; size: .; DNA: TGTGCCAGCAGTGACGACTTCGGGGAGCTGTTTTTT; CDR3: CASSDDFGELFF
length: 15; V: TRBV6-6; J: TRBJ2-7; D: TRBD2; size: .; DNA: TGTGCCAGCAGTTACTCTGGGACTAGCAGTTACGAGCAGTACTTC; CDR3: CASSYSGTSSYEQYF
length: 14; V: TRBV6-6; J: TRBJ2-3; D: .; size: .; DNA: TGTGCCAGCAGTTCCGGGACACATCGAGATACGCAGTATTTT; CDR3: CASSSGTHRDTQYF
length: 15; V: TRBV14; J: TRBJ2-2; D: .; size: .; DNA: TGTGCCAGCAGCCTACAGGGTGCGAACACCGGGGAGCTGTTTTTT; CDR3: CASSLQGANTGELFF
length: 20; V: TRBV28; J: TRBJ2-7; D: TRBD2; size: .; DNA: TGTGCCAGCAGCTCCCACCGACGACTAGCGGGAGGCCCCCGACCGGGCGAGCAGTACTTC; CDR3: CASSSHRRLAGGPRPGEQYF
length: 14; V: TRBV19; J: TRBJ2-1; D: TRBD2; size: .; DNA: TGTGCCAGCCGTAGGTGGGAGGGCCAGGATGAGCAGTTCTTC; CDR3: CASRRWEGQDEQFF
length: 15; V: TRBV28; J: TRBJ1-3; D: TRBD1; size: .; DNA: TGTGCCAGCACTCAATCACAGGGGGGCAGAAACACCATATATTTT; CDR3: CASTQSQGGRNTIYF
length: 16; V: TRBV5-6; J: TRBJ1-3; D: TRBD1; size: .; DNA: TGTGCCAGCAGCGCGGGACAGGCCCTCTCTGGAAACACCATATATTTT; CDR3: CASSAGQALSGNTIYF
length: 14; V: TRBV7-9; J: TRBJ1-5; D: .; size: .; DNA: TGTGCCAGCAGCTCTTACGAGGGTTATCAGCCCCAGCATTTT; CDR3: CASSSYEGYQPQHF
length: 13; V: TRBV11-2; J: TRBJ2-7; D: .; size: .; DNA: TGTGCCAGCAGCTCCCGGGAGTCCTACGAGCAGTACTTC; CDR3: CASSSRESYEQYF
length: 14; V: TRBV6-6; J: TRBJ2-3; D: .; size: .; DNA: TGTGCCAGCAGTTACGGGGCAGGACGCGATACGCAGTATTTT; CDR3: CASSYGAGRDTQYF
length: 17; V: TRBV4-1; J: TRBJ2-4; D: .; size: .; DNA: TGCGCCAGCAGCCACTTAGACGGGGGAAGGACCAAAAACATTCAGTACTTC; CDR3: CASSHLDGGRTKNIQYF
length: 14; V: TRBV18; J: TRBJ2-7; D: .; size: .; DNA: TGTGCCAGCTCACCAAAGGGGGGGGTCTCCGAGCAGTACTTC; CDR3: CASSPKGGVSEQYF
length: 15; V: TRBV2; J: TRBJ1-5; D: .; size: once; DNA: TGTGCCAGCAGGCGGACAGTTGATAGCAATCAGCCCCAGCATTTT; CDR3: CASRRTVDSNQPQHF
length: 17; V: TRBV7-3; J: TRBJ2-1; D: TRBD1; size: few; DNA: TGTGCCAGCAGCCCGGGGACAGGGGGTCTCTCCTACAATGAGCAGTTCTTC; CDR3: CASSPGTGGLSYNEQFF